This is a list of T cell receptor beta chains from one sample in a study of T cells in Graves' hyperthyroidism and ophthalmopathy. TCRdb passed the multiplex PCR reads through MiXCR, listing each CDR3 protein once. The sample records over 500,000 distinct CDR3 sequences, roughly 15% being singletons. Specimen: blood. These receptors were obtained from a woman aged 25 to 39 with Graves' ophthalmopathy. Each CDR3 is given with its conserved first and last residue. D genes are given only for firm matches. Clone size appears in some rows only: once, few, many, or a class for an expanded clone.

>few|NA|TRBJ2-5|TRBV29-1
CSVERDTATQYF
TGCAGCGTTGAGAGGGACACAGCGACCCAGTACTTC
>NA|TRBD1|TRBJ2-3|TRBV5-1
CASSLKGAHPSTDTQYF
TGCGCCAGCAGCTTGAAGGGGGCGCACCCAAGCACAGATACGCAGTATTTT
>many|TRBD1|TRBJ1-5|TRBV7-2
CASSSQGSGNQPQHF
TGTGCCAGCAGCTCACAGGGGTCGGGCAATCAGCCCCAGCATTTT
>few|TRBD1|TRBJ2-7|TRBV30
CAWEQGAYEQYF
TGTGCCTGGGAACAGGGGGCCTACGAGCAGTACTTC
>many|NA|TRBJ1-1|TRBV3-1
CASSLLTGGEAFF
TGTGCCAGCAGCTTACTCACGGGGGGAGAAGCTTTCTTT
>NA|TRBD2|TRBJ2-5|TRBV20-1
CSARGLAHQETQYF
TGCAGTGCTAGGGGACTAGCGCACCAAGAGACCCAGTACTTC
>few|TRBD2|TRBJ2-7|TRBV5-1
CASSLQAGDHEQYF
TGCGCCAGCAGCTTGCAAGCGGGAGACCACGAGCAGTACTTC
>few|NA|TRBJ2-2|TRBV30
CAWSVMGQLFF
TGTGCCTGGAGTGTAATGGGGCAGCTGTTTTTT
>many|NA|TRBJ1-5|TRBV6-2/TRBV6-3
CASSYPLGRGHSNQPQHF
TGTGCCAGCAGTTACCCCCTGGGAAGGGGTCATAGCAATCAGCCCCAGCATTTT
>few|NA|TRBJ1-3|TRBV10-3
CAIGAGGVSGNTIYF
TGTGCCATCGGCGCTGGTGGGGTCTCTGGAAACACCATATATTTT
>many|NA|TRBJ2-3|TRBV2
CASKFGGLDTQYF
TGTGCCAGCAAATTCGGAGGGCTGGATACGCAGTATTTT
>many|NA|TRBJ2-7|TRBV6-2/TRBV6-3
CASTTGYPPYEQYF
TGTGCCAGCACGACCGGTTACCCACCCTACGAGCAGTACTTC
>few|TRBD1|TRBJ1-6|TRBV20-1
CSARVRQGGSPLHF
TGCAGTGCTAGAGTTAGACAGGGTGGTTCACCCCTCCACTTT
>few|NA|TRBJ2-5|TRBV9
CASSAGTSGGGQYF
TGTGCCAGCAGCGCTGGGACAAGCGGCGGAGGCCAGTACTTC
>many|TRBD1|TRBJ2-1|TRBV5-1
CASTRTGRNEQFF
TGCGCCAGCACCAGGACAGGGCGGAATGAGCAGTTCTTC
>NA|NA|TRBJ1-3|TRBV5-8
CASSFEGHGNTIYF
TGTGCCAGCAGCTTCGAGGGGCATGGAAACACCATATATTTT
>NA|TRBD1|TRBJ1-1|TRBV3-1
CASSRTTGGAGAFF
TGTGCCAGCAGCCGAACAACAGGGGGCGCCGGGGCTTTCTTT
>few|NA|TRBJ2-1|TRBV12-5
CASGSAANRGGNEQFF
TGTGCTAGTGGCTCAGCAGCCAACAGGGGGGGGAATGAGCAGTTCTTC
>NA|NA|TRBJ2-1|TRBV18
CASSPGENNEQFF
TGTGCCAGCTCTCCAGGAGAGAATAATGAGCAGTTCTTC
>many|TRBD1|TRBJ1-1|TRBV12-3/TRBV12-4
CASGLTGVGTEAFF
TGTGCCAGCGGACTTACAGGGGTGGGCACTGAAGCTTTCTTT
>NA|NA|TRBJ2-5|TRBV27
CASSTPPPVTQYF
TGTGCCAGCTCGACCCCCCCGCCGGTGACCCAGTACTTC
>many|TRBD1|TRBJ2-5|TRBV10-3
CAISGDSISGETQYF
TGTGCCATCAGTGGGGACAGTATCAGCGGAGAGACCCAGTACTTC
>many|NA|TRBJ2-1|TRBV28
CACRGIGGNEQFF
TGTGCCTGTAGGGGGATAGGAGGCAATGAGCAGTTCTTC
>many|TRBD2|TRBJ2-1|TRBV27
CASSLARDYLSSYNEQFF
TGTGCCAGCAGTTTAGCACGGGACTACCTGAGCTCCTACAATGAGCAGTTCTTC
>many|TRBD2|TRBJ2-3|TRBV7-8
CASSNRLALVRDTQYF
TGTGCCAGCAGCAACAGACTAGCGTTGGTCCGAGATACGCAGTATTTT
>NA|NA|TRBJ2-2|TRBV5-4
CASSSGLDLTGELFF
TGTGCCAGCAGCTCCGGACTGGACCTGACCGGGGAGCTGTTTTTT
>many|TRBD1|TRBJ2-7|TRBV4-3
CASSQDSTGGLYEQYF
TGCGCCAGCAGCCAAGACAGTACAGGGGGGCTCTACGAGCAGTACTTC
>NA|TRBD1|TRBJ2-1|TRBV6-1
CASSSRQGANYNEQFF
TGTGCCAGCAGCTCTAGACAGGGGGCGAACTACAATGAGCAGTTCTTC
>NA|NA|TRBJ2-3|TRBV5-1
CASSLALVGTDTQYF
TGCGCCAGCAGCCTGGCTCTGGTGGGAACAGATACGCAGTATTTT
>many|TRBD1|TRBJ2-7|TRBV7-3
CASSLDRAGRGEQYF
TGTGCCAGCAGCCTCGACAGGGCAGGACGGGGCGAGCAGTACTTC
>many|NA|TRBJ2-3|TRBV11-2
CASSGGTDTQYF
TGTGCCAGCAGCGGTGGCACAGATACGCAGTATTTT
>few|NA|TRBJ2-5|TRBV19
CASTGKETQYF
TGTGCCAGTACAGGGAAAGAGACCCAGTACTTC
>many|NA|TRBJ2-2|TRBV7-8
CASSLGRAGTGELFF
TGTGCCAGCAGCTTGGGCCGGGCAGGCACCGGGGAGCTGTTTTTT
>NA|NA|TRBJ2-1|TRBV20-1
CSARTGPNEQFF
TGCAGTGCTAGAACGGGTCCTAATGAGCAGTTCTTC
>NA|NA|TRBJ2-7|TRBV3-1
CASSRVGYEQYF
TGTGCCAGCAGCCGGGTTGGATACGAGCAGTACTTC
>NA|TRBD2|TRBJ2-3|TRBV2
CASPGLASDTQYF
TGTGCCTCCCCGGGACTAGCATCAGATACGCAGTATTTT
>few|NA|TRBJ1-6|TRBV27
CASSPLSGDSPLHF
TGTGCCAGCAGTCCCCTTAGCGGGGATTCACCCCTCCACTTT
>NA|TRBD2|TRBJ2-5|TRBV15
CATRGLAEETQYF
TGTGCCACCAGAGGACTAGCGGAAGAGACCCAGTACTTC
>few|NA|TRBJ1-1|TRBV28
CASSHHRGFTEAFF
TGTGCCAGCAGCCACCATCGGGGGTTCACTGAAGCTTTCTTT
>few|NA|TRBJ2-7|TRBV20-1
CSANRAVYEQYF
TGCAGTGCTAATCGAGCGGTTTACGAGCAGTACTTC
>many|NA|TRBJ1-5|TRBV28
CASSSTTGFSNQPQHF
TGTGCCAGCAGCTCAACGACGGGATTTAGCAATCAGCCCCAGCATTTT
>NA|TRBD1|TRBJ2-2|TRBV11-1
CASSQGQARGELFF
TGTGCCAGCAGCCAAGGACAGGCACGGGGGGAGCTGTTTTTT
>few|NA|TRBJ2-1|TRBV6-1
CAIETGSSYNEQFF
TGTGCCATCGAAACGGGTAGCTCCTACAATGAGCAGTTCTTC
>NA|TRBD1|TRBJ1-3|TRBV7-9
CASSPTRRDSLTSGNTIYF
TGTGCCAGCAGCCCTACCCGTAGGGACAGCCTCACCTCTGGAAACACCATATATTTT
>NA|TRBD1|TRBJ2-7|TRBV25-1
CASSGTGESYEQYF
TGTGCCAGCAGCGGGACAGGGGAATCCTACGAGCAGTACTTC
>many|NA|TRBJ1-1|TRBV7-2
CASRPLGTEAFF
TGTGCCAGCAGGCCGCTAGGGACTGAAGCTTTCTTT
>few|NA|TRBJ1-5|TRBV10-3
CAISEGGGNQPQHF
TGTGCCATCAGTGAGGGTGGCGGCAATCAGCCCCAGCATTTT
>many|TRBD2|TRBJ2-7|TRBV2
CASSPLAGEGEQYF
TGTGCCAGCAGTCCACTAGCGGGCGAGGGGGAGCAGTACTTC
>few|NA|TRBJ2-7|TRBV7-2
CASSLGVGTYEQYF
TGTGCCAGCAGTTTGGGTGTAGGCACCTACGAGCAGTACTTC
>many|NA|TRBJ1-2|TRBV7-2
CASSLMGQGTLIYGYTF
TGTGCCAGCAGCTTAATGGGCCAGGGGACCCTAATCTATGGCTACACCTTC
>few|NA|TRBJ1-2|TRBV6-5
CASSYSLGRGRGGYTF
TGTGCCAGCAGTTACTCGCTGGGACGGGGACGAGGTGGCTACACCTTC
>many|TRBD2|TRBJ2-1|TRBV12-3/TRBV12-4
CASSVSLLAGGSYNEQFF
TGTGCCAGCAGTGTTAGCCTGCTAGCGGGAGGCTCCTACAATGAGCAGTTCTTC
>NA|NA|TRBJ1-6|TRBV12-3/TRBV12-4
CASSFDLRPLSSYNSPLHF
TGTGCCAGCAGTTTCGATCTGCGTCCCTTGAGCTCCTATAATTCACCCCTCCACTTT
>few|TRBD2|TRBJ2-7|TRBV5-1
CASSFKREGLYEQYF
TGCGCCAGCAGCTTCAAGCGGGAGGGCCTCTACGAGCAGTACTTC
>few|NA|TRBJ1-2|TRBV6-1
CASSGGRRPIGYTF
TGTGCCAGCAGCGGGGGGCGGAGACCAATTGGCTACACCTTC
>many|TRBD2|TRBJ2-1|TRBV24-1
CATSDAGGPTYNEQFF
TGTGCCACCAGTGATGCGGGAGGGCCCACTTACAATGAGCAGTTCTTC
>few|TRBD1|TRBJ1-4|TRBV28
CASSTGALNQKLFF
TGTGCCAGCAGTACAGGGGCCCTTAATCAAAAACTGTTTTTT